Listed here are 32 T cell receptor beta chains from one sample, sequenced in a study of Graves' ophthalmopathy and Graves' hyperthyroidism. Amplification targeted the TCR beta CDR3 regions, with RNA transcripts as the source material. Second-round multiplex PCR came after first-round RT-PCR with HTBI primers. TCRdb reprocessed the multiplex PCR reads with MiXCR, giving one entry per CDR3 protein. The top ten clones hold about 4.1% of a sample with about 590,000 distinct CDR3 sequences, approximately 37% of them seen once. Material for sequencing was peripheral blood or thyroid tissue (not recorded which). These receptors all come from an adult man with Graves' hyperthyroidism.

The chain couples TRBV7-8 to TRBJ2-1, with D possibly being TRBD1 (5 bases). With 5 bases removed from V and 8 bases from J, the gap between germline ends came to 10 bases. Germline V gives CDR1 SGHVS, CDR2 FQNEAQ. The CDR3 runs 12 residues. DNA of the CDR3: TGTGCCAGCAGCACCAGGGCCCATGAGCAGTTCTTC. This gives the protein CASSTRAHEQFF.

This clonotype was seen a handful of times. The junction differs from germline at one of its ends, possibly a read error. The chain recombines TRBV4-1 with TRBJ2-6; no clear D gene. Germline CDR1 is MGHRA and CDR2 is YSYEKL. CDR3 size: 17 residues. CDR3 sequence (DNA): TGCGCCAACAGCCAACCCTACGATCGACCTGGGGCCAACGTCCTGACTTTC. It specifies CANSQPYDRPGANVLTF.

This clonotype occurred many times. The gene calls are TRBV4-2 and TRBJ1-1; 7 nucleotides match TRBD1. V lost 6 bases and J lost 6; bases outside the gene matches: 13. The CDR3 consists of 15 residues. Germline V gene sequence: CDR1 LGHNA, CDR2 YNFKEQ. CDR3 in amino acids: CASSPEGNRGAEAFF. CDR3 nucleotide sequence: TGTGCCAGCAGTCCGGAAGGGAACAGGGGTGCTGAAGCTTTCTTT.

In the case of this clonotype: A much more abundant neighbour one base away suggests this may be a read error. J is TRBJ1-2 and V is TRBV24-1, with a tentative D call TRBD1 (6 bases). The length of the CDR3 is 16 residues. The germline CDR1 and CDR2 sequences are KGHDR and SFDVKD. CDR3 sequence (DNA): TGTGCCGCCAGTGAAAGCGGAACAGGGCGCCCATATGGCTACACCTTC. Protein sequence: CAASESGTGRPYGYTF.

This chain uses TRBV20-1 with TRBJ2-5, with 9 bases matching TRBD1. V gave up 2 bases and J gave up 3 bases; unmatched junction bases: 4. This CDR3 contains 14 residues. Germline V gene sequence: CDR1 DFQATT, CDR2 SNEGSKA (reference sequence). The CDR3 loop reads CSARRGTGKETQYF. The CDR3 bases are TGCAGTGCTAGAAGGGGGACAGGGAAAGAGACCCAGTACTTC.

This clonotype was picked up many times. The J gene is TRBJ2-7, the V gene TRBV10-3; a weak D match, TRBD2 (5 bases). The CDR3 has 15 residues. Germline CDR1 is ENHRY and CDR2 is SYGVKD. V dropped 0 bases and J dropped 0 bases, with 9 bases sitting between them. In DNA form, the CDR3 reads TGTGCCATCAGTGAGTCTGGACTCCGCTCCTACGAGCAGTACTTC. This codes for CAISESGLRSYEQYF.

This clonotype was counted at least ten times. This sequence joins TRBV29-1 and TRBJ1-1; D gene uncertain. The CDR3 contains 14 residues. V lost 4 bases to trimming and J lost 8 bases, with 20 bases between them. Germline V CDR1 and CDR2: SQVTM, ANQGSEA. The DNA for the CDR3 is TGCAGCGTTGTGAGTATTGGAATACCTACCGAAGCTTTCTTT. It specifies CSVVSIGIPTEAFF. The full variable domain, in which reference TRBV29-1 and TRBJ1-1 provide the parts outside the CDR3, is SAVISQKPSRDICQRGTSLTIQCQVDSQVTMMFWYRQQPGQSLTLIATANQGSEATYESGFVIDKFPISRPNLTFSTLTVSNMSPEDSSIYLCSVVSIGIPTEAFFGQGTRLTVV.

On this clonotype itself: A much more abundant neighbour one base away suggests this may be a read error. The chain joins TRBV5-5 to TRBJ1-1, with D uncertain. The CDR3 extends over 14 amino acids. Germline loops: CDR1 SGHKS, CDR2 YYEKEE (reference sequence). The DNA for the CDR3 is TGTGCCGGCAGCTTGGCCTCTGGGGACACTGAAGCTTTCTTT. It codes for CAGSLASGDTEAFF.

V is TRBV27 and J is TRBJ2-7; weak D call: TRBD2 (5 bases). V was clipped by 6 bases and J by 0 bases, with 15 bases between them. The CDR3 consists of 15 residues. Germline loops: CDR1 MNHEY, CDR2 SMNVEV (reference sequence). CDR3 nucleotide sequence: TGTGCCAGCAGACTACAGCCTCGGGACTCCTACGAGCAGTACTTC. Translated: CASRLQPRDSYEQYF.

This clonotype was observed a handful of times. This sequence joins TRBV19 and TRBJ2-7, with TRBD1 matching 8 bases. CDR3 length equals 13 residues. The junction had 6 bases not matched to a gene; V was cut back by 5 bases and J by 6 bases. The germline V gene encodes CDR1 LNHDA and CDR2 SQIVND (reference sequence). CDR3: CASSATDRAEQYF. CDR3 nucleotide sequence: TGTGCCAGTAGTGCTACGGACAGGGCCGAGCAGTACTTC.

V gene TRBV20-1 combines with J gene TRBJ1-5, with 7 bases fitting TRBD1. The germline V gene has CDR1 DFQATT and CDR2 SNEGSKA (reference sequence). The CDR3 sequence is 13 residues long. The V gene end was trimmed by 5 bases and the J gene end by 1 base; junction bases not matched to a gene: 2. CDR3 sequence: CSALQGSNQPQHF. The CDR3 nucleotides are TGCAGTGCTCTACAGGGGAGCAATCAGCCCCAGCATTTT.

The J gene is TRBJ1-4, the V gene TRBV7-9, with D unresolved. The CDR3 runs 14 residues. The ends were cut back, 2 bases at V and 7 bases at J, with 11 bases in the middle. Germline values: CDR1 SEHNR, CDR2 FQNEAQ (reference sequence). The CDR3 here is CASSLKGVSEKLFF. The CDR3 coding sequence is TGTGCCAGCAGCTTAAAAGGAGTGAGTGAAAAACTGTTTTTT.

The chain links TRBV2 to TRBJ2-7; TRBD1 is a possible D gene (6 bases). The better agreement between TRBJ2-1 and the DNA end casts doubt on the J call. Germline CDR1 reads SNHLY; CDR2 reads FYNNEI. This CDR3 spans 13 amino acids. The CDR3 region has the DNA TGTGCCAGCAGTGAAAGTGAGGGGGTCGAGCAGTTCTTC. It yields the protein CASSESEGVEQFF.

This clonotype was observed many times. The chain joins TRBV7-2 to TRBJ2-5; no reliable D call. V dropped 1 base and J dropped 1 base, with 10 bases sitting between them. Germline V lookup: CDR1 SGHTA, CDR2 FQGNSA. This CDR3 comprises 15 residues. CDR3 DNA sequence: TGTGCCAGCAGCTTAGTCAGGCAATTCCAAGAGACCCAGTACTTC. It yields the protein CASSLVRQFQETQYF. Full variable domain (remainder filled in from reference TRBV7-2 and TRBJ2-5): GAGVSQSPSNKVTEKGKDVELRCDPISGHTALYWYRQSLGQGLEFLIYFQGNSAPDKSGLPSDRFSAERTGGSVSTLTIQRTQQEDSAVYLCASSLVRQFQETQYFGPGTRLLVL.

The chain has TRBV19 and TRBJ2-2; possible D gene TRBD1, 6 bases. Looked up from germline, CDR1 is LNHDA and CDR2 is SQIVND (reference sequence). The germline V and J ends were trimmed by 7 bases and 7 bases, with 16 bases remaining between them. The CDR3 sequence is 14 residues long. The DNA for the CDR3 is TGTGCCAGTAACACAGGGTCGAGGGTCGGGGAGCTGTTTTTT. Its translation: CASNTGSRVGELFF.

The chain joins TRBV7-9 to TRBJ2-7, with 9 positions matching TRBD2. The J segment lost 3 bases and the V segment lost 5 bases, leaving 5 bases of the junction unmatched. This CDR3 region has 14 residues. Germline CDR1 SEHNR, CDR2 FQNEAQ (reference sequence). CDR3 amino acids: CASSILAGIYEQYF. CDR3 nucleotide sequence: TGTGCCAGCAGCATACTAGCGGGTATCTACGAGCAGTACTTC.

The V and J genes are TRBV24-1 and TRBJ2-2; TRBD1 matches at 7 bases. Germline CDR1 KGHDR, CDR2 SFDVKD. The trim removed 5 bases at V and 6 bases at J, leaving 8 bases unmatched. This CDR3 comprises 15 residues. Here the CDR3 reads CATSGGGIGPGELFF. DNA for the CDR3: TGTGCCACCAGTGGAGGGGGCATCGGCCCCGGGGAGCTGTTTTTT.

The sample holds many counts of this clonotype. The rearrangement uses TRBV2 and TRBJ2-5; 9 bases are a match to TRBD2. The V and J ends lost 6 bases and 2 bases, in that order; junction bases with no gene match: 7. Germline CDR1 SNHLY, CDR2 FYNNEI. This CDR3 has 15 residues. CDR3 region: CASRIAGALQETQYF. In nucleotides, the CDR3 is TGTGCCAGCAGAATAGCGGGGGCCTTACAAGAGACCCAGTACTTC.

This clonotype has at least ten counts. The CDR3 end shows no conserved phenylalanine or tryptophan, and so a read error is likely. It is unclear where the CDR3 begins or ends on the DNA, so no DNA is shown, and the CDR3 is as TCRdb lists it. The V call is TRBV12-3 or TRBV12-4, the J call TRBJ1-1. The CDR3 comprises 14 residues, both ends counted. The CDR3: CASSFGGLGSFLWI.

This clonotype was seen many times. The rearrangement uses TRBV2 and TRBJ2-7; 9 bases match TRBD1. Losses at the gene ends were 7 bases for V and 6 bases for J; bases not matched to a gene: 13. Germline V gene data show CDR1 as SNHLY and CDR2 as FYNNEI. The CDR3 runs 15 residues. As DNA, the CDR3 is TGTGCCAGCACTACTCCGGGACAGGGAGCTAGCGAGCAGTACTTC. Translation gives CASTTPGQGASEQYF. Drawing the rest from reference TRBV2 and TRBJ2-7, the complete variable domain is EPEVTQTPSHQVTQMGQEVILRCVPISNHLYFYWYRQILGQKVEFLVSFYNNEISEKSEIFDDQFSVERPDGSNFTLKIRSTKLEDSAMYFCASTTPGQGASEQYFGPGTRLTVT.

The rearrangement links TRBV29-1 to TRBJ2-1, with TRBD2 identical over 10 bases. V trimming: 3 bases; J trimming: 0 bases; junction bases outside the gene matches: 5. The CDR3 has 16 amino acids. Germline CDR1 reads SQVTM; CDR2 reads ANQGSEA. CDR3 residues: CSVDRLAGASYNEQFF. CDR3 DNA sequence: TGCAGCGTTGATCGACTAGCGGGTGCCTCCTACAATGAGCAGTTCTTC.

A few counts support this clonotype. The CDR3 spells CASSEALMERNTEAFF. The CDR3 DNA follows: TGTGCCAGCAGTGAAGCGCTGATGGAGAGGAACACTGAAGCTTTCTTT. The chain is built from TRBV2 and TRBJ1-1; D gene ambiguous. V was shortened by 0 bases and J by 1 base, with 12 bases between the two germline ends. The CDR3 length is 16 residues. Germline CDR1 is SNHLY and CDR2 is FYNNEI.

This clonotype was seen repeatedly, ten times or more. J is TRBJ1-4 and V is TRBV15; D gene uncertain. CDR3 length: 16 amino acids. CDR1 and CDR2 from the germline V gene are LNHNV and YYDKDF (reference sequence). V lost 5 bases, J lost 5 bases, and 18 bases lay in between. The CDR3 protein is CATSPKQAALNEKLFF. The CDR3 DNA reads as TGTGCCACCAGCCCTAAGCAGGCTGCTTTAAATGAAAAACTGTTTTTT.

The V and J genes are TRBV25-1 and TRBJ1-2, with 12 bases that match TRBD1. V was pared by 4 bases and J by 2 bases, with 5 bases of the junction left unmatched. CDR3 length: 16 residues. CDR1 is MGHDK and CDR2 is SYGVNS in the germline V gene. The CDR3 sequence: CASSGAGTGGNYGYTF. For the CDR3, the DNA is TGTGCCAGCAGTGGAGCCGGGACAGGGGGCAACTATGGCTACACCTTC.

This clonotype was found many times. The CDR3 nucleotides read TGTGCCAGCAGCGACTGGGTGGGCCCCGCCTACGAGCAGTACTTC. Protein product: CASSDWVGPAYEQYF. The chain joins TRBV7-6 to TRBJ2-7; D ambiguous. Germline values: CDR1 SGHVS, CDR2 FNYEAQ. V was shortened by 5 bases and J by 2 bases, with 16 bases between the two germline ends. The CDR3 length is 15 residues.

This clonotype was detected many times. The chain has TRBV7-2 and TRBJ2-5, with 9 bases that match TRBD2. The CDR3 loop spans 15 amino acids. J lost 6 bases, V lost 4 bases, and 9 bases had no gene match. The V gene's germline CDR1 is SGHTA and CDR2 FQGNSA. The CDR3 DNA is TGTGCCAGCAGCTCCTATAGCGGGAGTGGAAAGACCCAGTACTTC. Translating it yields CASSSYSGSGKTQYF.

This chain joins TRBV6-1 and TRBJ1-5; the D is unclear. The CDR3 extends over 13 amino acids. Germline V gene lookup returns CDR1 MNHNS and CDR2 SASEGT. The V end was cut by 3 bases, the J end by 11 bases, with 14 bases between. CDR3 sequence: CASSDQDGMTQHF. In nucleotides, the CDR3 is TGTGCCAGCAGTGACCAGGACGGGATGACCCAGCATTTT.

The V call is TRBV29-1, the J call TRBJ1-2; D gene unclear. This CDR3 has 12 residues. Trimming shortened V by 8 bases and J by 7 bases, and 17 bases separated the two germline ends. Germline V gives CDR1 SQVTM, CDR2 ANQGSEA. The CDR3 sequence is CSSLRQATGYTF. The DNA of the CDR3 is TGCAGCAGCTTGAGACAAGCTACTGGCTACACCTTC.

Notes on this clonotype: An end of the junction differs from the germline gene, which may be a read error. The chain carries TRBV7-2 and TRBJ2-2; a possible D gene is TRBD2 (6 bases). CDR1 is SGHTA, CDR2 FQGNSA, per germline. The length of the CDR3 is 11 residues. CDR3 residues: CASSHGGEQFF. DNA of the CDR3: TGTGCCAGCAGCCACGGAGGGGAGCAGTTTTTT.

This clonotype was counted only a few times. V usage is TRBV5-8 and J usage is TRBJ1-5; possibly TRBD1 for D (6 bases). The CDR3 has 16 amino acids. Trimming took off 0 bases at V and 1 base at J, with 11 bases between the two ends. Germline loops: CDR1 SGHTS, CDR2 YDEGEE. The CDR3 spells CASSLVLGQSNQPQHF. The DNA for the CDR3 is TGTGCCAGCAGCTTGGTGTTGGGACAAAGCAATCAGCCCCAGCATTTT.

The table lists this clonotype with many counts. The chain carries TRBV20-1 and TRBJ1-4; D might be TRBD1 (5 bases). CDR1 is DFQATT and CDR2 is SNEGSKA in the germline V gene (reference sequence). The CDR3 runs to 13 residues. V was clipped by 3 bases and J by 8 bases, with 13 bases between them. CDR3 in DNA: TGCAGTGCTAGGGGGGGATCCTTGGAAAAACTGTTTTTT. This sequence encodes CSARGGSLEKLFF.

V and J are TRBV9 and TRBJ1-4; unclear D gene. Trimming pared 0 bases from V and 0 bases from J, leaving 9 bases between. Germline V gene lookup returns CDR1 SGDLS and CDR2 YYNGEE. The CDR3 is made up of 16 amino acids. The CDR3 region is CASSVGALATNEKLFF. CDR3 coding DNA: TGTGCCAGCAGCGTAGGGGCCCTTGCAACTAATGAAAAACTGTTTTTT. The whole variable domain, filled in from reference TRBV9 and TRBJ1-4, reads DSGVTQTPKHLITATGQRVTLRCSPRSGDLSVYWYQQSLDQGLQFLIQYYNGEERAKGNILERFSAQQFPDLHSELNLSSLELGDSALYFCASSVGALATNEKLFFGSGTQLSVL.